This TCR beta chain was retrieved from a study of blood T cell repertoires in COVID-19. Profiling relied on immunoSEQ multiplex PCR, and the TCRdb table lists in-frame clones only, not all of them. The table includes 200,000 to 300,000 clones, roughly 83% detected once. The CDR3 is 14 amino acids. V lost 2 bases and J lost 2, with 10 bases in between. CDR1 and CDR2 (germline): SGHDN, FVKESK. This receptor was taken from a woman of 80 years or more with acute or convalescent COVID-19. Sequencing was performed on peripheral blood. The rearrangement uses TRBV14 and TRBJ2-7; D is uncertain. The CDR3 here is CASSQLDKTYEQYF. The CDR3 DNA reads TGTGCCAGCAGCCAATTAGACAAGACCTACGAGCAGTACTTC.